This T cell receptor beta chain is from a study of regulatory T cells in long-lasting Graves disease. Researchers made TCR beta libraries by using iRepertoire HTBI primers and running Arm-PCR on CDR3 regions. Each CDR3 protein is one row after TCRdb ran MiXCR on the multiplex PCR reads. The data show about 610,000 distinct CDR3 sequences, 15% to 20% seen once. Stated time point: newly diagnosed GD, antithyroid drugs for less than 3 months. Making the TCR library involved RNA that had been extracted from PBMCs. Tubes containing EDTA received about 10 milliliters of drawn peripheral blood. The CDR3 has 15 residues. CDR1 and CDR2 (germline): SGHRS, YFSETQ. The V end lost 4 bases, the J end lost 6 bases, and 20 bases lay between the germline ends. In addition, the sample was reused for a study of T cells in Graves' hyperthyroidism and ophthalmopathy.

This receptor was identified in a man aged 18 to 30 with Graves disease. V and J are TRBV5-1 and TRBJ2-7; D could derive from TRBD1 or TRBD2 (5 bases each). Sequenced material: peripheral blood mononuclear cells (PBMCs), taken at new diagnosis, from a patient treated with antithyroid drugs. In nucleotides, the CDR3 is TGCGCCAGCAGCCTGCGTGGGGACCCCAGACTCGAGCAGTACTTC. It is translated as CASSLRGDPRLEQYF.